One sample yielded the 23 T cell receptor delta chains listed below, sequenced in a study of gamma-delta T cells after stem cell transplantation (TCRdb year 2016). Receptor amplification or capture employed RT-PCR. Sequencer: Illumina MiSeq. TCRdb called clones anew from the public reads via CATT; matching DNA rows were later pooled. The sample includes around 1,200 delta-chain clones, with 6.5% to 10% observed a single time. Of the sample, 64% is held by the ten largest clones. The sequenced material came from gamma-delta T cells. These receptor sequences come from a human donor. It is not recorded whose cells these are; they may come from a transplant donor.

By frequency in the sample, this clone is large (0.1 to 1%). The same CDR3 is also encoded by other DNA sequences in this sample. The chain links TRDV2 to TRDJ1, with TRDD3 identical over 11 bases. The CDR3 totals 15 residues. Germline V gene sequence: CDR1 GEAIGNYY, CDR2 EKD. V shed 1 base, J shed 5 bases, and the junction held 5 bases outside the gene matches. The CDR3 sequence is CACDTLGDTKDKLIF. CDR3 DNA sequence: TGTGCCTGTGACACGCTGGGGGATACTAAGGATAAACTCATCTTT.

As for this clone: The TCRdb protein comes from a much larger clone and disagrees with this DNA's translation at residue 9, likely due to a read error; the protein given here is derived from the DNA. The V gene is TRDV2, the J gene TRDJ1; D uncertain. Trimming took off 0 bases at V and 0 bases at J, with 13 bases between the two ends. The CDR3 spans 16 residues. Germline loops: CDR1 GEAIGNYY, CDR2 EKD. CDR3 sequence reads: CACDTVGPRYTDKLIF. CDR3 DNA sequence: TGTGCCTGTGACACCGTGGGACCTAGGTACACCGATAAACTCATCTTT.

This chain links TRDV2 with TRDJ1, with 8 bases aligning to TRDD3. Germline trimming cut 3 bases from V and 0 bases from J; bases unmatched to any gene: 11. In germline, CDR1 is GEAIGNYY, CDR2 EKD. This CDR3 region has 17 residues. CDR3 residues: CACDQLTGGQYTDKLIF. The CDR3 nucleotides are TGTGCCTGTGACCAGCTTACTGGGGGCCAGTACACCGATAAACTCATCTTT.

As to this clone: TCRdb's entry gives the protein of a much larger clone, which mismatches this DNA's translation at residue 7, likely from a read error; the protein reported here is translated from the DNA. CDR3 in amino acids: CACDTVIATDKLIF. As DNA, the CDR3 is TGTGCCTGTGACACCGTTATTGCGACCGATAAACTCATCTTT. The rearrangement uses TRDV2 and TRDJ1, with D uncertain. The CDR3 spans 14 residues. V lost 0 bases, J lost 2 bases, and 9 bases lay in between. Germline CDR1 is GEAIGNYY and CDR2 is EKD.

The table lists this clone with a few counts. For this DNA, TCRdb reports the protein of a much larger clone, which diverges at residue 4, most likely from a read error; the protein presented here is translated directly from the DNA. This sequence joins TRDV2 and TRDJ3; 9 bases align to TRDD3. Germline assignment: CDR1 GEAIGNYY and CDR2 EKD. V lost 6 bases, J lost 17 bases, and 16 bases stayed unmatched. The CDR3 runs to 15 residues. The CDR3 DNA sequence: TGTGCCTGTAACGCTATACTGGGGGACCTAAAGAAGATGTTTTTC. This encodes CACNAILGDLKKMFF.

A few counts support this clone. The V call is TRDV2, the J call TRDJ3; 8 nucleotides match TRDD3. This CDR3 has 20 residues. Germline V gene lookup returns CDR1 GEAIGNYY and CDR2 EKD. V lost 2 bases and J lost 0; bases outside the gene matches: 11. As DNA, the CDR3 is TGTGCCTGTGACAGGTTGGGGGATCTCCCAAGCTCCTGGGACACCCGACAGATGTTTTTC. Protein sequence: CACDRLGDLPSSWDTRQMFF.

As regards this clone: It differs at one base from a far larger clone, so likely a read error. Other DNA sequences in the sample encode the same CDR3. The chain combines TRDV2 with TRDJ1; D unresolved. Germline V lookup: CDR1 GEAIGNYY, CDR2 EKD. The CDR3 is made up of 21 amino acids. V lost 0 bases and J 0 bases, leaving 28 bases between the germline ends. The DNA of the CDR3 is TGTGCCTGTGACACCGCGTCCTCCCTCCATGGTACTGCCATAAACACCGATAAACTCATCTTT. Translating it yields CACDTASSLHGTAINTDKLIF.

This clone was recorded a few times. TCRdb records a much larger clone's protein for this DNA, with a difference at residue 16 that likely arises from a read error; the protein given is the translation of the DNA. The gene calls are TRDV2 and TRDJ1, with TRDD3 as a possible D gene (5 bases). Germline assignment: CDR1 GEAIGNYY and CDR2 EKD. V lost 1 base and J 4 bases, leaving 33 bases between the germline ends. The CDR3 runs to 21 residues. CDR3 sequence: CACDTLARASGGQGGIDKLIF. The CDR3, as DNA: TGTGCCTGTGACACGTTAGCGAGGGCCTCCGGGGGCCAAGGAGGTATCGATAAACTCATCTTT.

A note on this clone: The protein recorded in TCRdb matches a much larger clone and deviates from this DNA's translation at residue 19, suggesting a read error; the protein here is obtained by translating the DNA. The CDR3 loop reads CACDTLARASGGQGGTDKFIF. The CDR3 DNA sequence: TGTGCCTGTGACACGTTAGCGAGGGCCTCCGGGGGCCAAGGAGGTACCGATAAATTCATCTTT. The chain recombines TRDV2 with TRDJ1; D possibly corresponds to TRDD3 (5 bases). The length of the CDR3 is 21 residues. CDR1 is GEAIGNYY and CDR2 is EKD in the germline V gene.

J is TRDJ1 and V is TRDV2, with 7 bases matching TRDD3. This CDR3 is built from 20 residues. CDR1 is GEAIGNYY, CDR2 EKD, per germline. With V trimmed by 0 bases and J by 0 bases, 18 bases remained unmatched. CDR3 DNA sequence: TGTGCCTGTGACACCGGCTCTCTGGATCCACTGGGGACGTACACCGATAAACTCATCTTT. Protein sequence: CACDTGSLDPLGTYTDKLIF.

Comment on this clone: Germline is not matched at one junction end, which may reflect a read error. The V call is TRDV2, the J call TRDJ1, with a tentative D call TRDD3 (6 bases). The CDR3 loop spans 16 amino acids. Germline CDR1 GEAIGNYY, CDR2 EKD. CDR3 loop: CACDTVGTRGRSKLTF. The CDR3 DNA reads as TGTGCCTGTGACACGGTCGGAACTCGGGGGAGATCCAAACTCACCTTT.

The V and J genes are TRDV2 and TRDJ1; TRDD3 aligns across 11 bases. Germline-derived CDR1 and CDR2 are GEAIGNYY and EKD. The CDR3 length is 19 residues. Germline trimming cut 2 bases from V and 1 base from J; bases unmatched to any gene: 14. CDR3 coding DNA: TGTGCCTGTGACAAGGTTTCTGGGGGATACTCGCTAGGCACCGATAAACTCATCTTT. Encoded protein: CACDKVSGGYSLGTDKLIF.

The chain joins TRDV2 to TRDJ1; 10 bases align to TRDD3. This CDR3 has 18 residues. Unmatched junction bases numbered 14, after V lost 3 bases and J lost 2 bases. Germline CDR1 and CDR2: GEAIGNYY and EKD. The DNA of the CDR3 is TGTGCCTGTGACTCTCTACAACCGGGGGATACGGAAACCGATAAACTCATCTTT. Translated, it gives CACDSLQPGDTETDKLIF.

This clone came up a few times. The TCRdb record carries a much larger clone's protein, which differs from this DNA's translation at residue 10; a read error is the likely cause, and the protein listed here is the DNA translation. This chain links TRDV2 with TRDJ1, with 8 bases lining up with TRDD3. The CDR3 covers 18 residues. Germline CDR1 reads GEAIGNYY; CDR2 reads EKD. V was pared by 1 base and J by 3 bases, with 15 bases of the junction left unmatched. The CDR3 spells CACDTLNWGVRGPDKLIF. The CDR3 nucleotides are TGTGCCTGTGACACGCTGAACTGGGGGGTACGCGGTCCCGATAAACTCATCTTT.

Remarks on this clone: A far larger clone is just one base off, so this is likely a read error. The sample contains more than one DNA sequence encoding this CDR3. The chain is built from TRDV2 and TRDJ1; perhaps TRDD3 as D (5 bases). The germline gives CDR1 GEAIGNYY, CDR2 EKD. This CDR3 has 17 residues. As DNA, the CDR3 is TGTGCCTGTGACACTGTACTGGCCCACGGGTACACCGATAAACTCATATTT. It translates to CACDTVLAHGYTDKLIF.

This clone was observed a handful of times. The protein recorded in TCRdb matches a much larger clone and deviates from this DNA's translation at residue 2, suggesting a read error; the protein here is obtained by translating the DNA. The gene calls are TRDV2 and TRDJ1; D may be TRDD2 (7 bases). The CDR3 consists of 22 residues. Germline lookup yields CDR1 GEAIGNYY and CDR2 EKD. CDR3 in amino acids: CSCDPLPAVLGKESQPTDKLIF. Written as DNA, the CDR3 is TGTTCCTGTGACCCCCTTCCTGCGGTACTGGGTAAGGAGTCACAGCCCACCGATAAACTCATCTTT.

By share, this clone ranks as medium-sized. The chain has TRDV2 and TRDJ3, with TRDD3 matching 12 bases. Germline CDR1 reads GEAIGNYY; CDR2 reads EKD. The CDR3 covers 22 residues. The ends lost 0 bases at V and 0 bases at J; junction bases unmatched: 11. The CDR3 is CACDTGGLGDTRRSWDTRQMFF. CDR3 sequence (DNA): TGTGCCTGTGACACCGGAGGGCTGGGGGATACGCGTCGCTCCTGGGACACCCGACAGATGTTTTTC.

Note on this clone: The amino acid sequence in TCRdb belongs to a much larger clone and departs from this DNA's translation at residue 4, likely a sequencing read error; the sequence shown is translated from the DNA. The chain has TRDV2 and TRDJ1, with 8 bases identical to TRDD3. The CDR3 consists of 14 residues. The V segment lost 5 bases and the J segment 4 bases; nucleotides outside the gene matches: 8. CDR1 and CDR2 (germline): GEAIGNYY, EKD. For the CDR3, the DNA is TGTGCCTGTGGCCTACTGGGGGGCCGCGATAAACTCATCTTT. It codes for CACGLLGGRDKLIF.

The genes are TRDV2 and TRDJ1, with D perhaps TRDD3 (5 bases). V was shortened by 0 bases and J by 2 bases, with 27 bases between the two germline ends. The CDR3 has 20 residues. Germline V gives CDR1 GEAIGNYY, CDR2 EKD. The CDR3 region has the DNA TGTGCCTGTGACACCGTTCCCCATGCGGGGGTTCACTTGAAGACCGATAAACTCATCTTT. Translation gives CACDTVPHAGVHLKTDKLIF.

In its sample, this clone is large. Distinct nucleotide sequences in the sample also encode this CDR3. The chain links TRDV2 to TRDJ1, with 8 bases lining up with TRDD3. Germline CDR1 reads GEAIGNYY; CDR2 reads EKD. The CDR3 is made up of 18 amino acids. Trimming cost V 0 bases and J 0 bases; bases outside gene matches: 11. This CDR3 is CACDTWVLGAKYTDKLIF. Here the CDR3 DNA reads TGTGCCTGTGACACCTGGGTACTGGGGGCCAAGTACACCGATAAACTCATCTTT.

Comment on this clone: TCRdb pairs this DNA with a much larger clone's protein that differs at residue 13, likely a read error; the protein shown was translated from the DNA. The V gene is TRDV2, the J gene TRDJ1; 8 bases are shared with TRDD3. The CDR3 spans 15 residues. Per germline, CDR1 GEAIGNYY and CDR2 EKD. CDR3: CACDAWGTYTDKPIF. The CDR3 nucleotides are TGTGCCTGTGACGCCTGGGGGACATACACCGATAAACCCATCTTT.

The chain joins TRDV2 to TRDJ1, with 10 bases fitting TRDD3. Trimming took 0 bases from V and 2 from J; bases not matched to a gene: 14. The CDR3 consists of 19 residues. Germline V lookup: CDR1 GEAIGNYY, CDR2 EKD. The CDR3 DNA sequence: TGTGCCTGTGACACCGTTGGTCAGGGGGATACGGAAGCTACCGATAAACTCATCTTT. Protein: CACDTVGQGDTEATDKLIF.

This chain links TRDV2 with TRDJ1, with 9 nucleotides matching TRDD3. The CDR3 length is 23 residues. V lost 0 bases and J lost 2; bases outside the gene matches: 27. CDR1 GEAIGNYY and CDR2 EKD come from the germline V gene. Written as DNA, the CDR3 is TGTGCCTGTGACACCGCAAGCCCCAGGATTCCTACGTGGGGGATAGAGGGTACCGATAAACTCATCTTT. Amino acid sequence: CACDTASPRIPTWGIEGTDKLIF.